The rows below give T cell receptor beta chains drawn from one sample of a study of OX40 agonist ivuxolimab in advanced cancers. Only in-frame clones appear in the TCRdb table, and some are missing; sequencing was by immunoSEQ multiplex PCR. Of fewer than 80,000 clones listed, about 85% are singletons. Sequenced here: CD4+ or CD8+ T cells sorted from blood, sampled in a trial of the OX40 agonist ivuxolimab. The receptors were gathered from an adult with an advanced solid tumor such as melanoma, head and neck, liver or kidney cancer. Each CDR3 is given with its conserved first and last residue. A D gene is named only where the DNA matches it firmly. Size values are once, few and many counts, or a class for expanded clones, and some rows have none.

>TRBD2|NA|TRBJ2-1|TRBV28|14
CASSVTSGRSEQFF
TGTGCCAGCAGTGTGACTAGCGGGAGAAGTGAGCAGTTCTTC
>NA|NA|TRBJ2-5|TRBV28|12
CASSSQIETQYF
TGTGCCAGCAGTTCACAGATAGAGACCCAGTACTTC
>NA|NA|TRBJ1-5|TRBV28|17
CASSLGGVGYSNQPQHF
TGTGCCAGCAGTTTGGGGGGGGTTGGGTATAGCAATCAGCCCCAGCATTTT
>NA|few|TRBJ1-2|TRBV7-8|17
CASSYMPTPTGLDGYTF
TGTGCCAGCAGCTATATGCCCACACCGACAGGCTTGGATGGCTACACCTTC
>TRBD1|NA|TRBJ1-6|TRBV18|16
CASSPYITGADSPLHF
TGTGCCAGCTCACCATACATCACAGGGGCCGATTCACCCCTCCACTTT
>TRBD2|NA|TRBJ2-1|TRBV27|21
CASSSVGLAGLIDRNYNEQFF
TGTGCCAGCAGTTCGGTGGGACTAGCGGGATTAATCGACCGGAATTACAATGAGCAGTTCTTC
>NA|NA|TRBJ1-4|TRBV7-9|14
CASSPDEGWEKLFF
TGTGCCAGCAGCCCGGATGAGGGCTGGGAAAAACTGTTTTTT
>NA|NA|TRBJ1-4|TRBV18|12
CAGGPTNEKLFF
TGTGCTGGCGGGCCAACTAATGAAAAACTGTTTTTT
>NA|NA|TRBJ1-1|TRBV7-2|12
CASHIDNTEAFF
TGTGCCAGCCACATAGATAACACTGAAGCTTTCTTT
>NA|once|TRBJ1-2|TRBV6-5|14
CASSLTRELYGYTF
TGTGCCAGCAGTTTGACTAGGGAGCTCTATGGCTACACCTTC
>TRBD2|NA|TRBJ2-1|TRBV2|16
CASSPGTSGALNEQFF
TGTGCCAGCAGCCCCGGGACTAGCGGGGCTCTTAATGAGCAGTTCTTC
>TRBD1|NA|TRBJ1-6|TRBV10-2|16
CASNGNTGTGGSPLHF
TGCGCCAGCAATGGAAATACAGGGACAGGGGGTTCACCCCTCCACTTT
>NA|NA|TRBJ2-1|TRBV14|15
CASSASYGSYNEQFF
TGTGCCAGCAGCGCGAGCTACGGCTCCTACAATGAGCAGTTCTTC
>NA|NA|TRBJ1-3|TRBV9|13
CASSVDSGNTIYF
TGTGCCAGCAGCGTAGACAGTGGAAACACCATATATTTT
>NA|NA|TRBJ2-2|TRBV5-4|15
CASSKGGANTGELFF
TGTGCCAGCAGCAAGGGAGGCGCCAACACCGGGGAGCTGTTTTTT
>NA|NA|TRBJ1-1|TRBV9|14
CASSPRAGSTEAFF
TGTGCCAGCAGCCCCCGAGCAGGGTCCACTGAAGCTTTCTTT
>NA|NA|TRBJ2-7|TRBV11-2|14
CASSFDRHSYEQYF
TGTGCCAGCAGCTTTGACAGGCACAGCTACGAGCAGTACTTC
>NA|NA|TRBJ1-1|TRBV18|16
CASSPPSGGTGTEAFF
TGTGCCAGCTCACCACCTTCGGGGGGCACGGGGACTGAAGCTTTCTTT
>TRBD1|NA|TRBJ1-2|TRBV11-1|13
CASSRGLTYGYTF
TGTGCCAGCAGCAGGGGGCTAACGTATGGCTACACCTTC
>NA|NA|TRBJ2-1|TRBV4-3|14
CASSPQTRTVEQFF
TGCGCCAGCAGCCCACAAACCCGGACGGTTGAGCAGTTCTTC
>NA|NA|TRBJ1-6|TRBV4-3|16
CASSLTVSSYNSPLHF
TGCGCCAGCAGCCTAACAGTGAGCTCCTATAATTCACCCCTCCACTTT
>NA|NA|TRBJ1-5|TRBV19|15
CASTWGHYSNQPQHF
TGTGCCAGTACCTGGGGACACTATAGCAATCAGCCCCAGCATTTT
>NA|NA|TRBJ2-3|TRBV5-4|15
CASSLDPRRTDTQYF
TGTGCCAGCAGCTTGGACCCCCGACGCACAGATACGCAGTATTTT
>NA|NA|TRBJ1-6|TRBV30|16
CAWRDSGGSYNSPLHF
TGTGCCTGGAGAGACTCGGGTGGTTCCTATAATTCACCCCTCCACTTT
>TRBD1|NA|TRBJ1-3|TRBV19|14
CASNGQGAGNTIYF
TGTGCCAGTAACGGACAGGGGGCTGGAAACACCATATATTTT
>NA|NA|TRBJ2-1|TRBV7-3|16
CASSPSRLSLYNEQFF
TGTGCCAGCAGCCCCTCCCGTTTATCCCTTTACAATGAGCAGTTCTTC
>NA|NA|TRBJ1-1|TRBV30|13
CAWEGVVNTEAFF
TGTGCCTGGGAGGGGGTCGTTAACACTGAAGCTTTCTTT
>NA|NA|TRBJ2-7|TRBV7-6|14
CASSLPGTSYEQYF
TGTGCCAGCAGCCTCCCGGGGACCTCCTACGAGCAGTACTTC
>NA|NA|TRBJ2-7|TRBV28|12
CASSSHTGQGDF
TGTGCCAGCAGTTCTCACACGGGACAAGGGGACTTC
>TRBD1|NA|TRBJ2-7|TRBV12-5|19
CASGSPGQGARLPPYEQYF
TGTGCTAGTGGTTCCCCGGGACAGGGGGCGAGGCTCCCCCCCTACGAGCAGTACTTC
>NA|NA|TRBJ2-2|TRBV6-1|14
CASSEREGPGELFF
TGTGCCAGCAGTGAACGAGAAGGGCCCGGGGAGCTGTTTTTT
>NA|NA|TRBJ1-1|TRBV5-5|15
CASSLGKVLNTEAFF
TGTGCCAGCAGCTTGGGAAAGGTCTTGAACACTGAAGCTTTCTTT
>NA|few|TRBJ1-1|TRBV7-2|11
CASSLEGRAFF
TGTGCCAGCAGCTTAGAGGGGAGGGCTTTCTTT
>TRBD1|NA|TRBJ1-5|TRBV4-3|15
CASSQETGGNQPQHF
TGCGCCAGCAGCCAAGAGACAGGGGGCAATCAGCCCCAGCATTTT
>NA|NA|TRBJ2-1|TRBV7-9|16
CASSLSGRSSYNEQFF
TGTGCCAGCAGCTTAAGCGGAAGGAGCTCCTACAATGAGCAGTTCTTC
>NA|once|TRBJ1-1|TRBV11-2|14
CASSFWQEKTEAFF
TGTGCCAGCAGCTTTTGGCAGGAAAAGACTGAAGCTTTCTTT
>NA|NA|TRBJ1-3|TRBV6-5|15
CASSPLGGPGNTIYF
TGTGCCAGCAGCCCCCTGGGGGGGCCTGGAAACACCATATATTTT
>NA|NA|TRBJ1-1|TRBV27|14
CASSLVGVNTEAFF
TGTGCCAGCAGTTTAGTTGGTGTGAACACTGAAGCTTTCTTT
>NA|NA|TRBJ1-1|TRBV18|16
CASSPQQVSGNTEAFF
TGTGCCAGCTCACCTCAACAGGTCTCGGGGAACACTGAAGCTTTCTTT
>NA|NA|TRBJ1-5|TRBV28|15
CASSSTVARDQPQHF
TGTGCCAGCAGTTCTACAGTGGCCAGGGATCAGCCCCAGCATTTT
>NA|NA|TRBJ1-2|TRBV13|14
CASSQRTVTYGYTF
TGTGCCAGCAGCCAGCGGACAGTGACCTATGGCTACACCTTC
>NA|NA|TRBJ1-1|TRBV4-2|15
CASSLKDGRTTEAFF
TGTGCCAGCAGCCTTAAGGACGGACGAACGACTGAAGCTTTCTTT
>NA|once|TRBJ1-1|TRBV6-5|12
CAAGAGITEAFF
TGTGCCGCTGGGGCGGGTATCACTGAAGCTTTCTTT
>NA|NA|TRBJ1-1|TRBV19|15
CASSIDPQSNTEAFF
TGTGCCAGTAGTATAGACCCGCAATCGAACACTGAAGCTTTCTTT
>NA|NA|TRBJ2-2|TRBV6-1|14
CASSDWAGTGELFF
TGTGCCAGCAGTGACTGGGCAGGGACCGGGGAGCTGTTTTTT
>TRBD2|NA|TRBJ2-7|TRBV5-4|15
CASRTTSGLTYEQYF
TGTGCCAGCAGAACTACTAGCGGCCTTACCTACGAGCAGTACTTC
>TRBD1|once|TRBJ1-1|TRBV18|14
CASSPLTGDTEAFF
TGTGCCAGCTCACCCTTGACAGGGGACACTGAAGCTTTCTTT
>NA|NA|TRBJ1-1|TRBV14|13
CASSPSGRTEAFF
TGTGCCAGCAGCCCGTCGGGGCGGACTGAAGCTTTCTTT
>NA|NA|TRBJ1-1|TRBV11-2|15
CASSPSPGVGTEAFF
TGTGCCAGCAGCCCGTCCCCGGGGGTGGGCACTGAAGCTTTCTTT
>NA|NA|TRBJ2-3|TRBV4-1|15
CASSQDPTAPDTQYF
TGCGCCAGCAGCCAAGATCCGACAGCCCCAGATACGCAGTATTTT
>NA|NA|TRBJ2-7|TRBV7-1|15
CASSLEAGSSYEQYF
TGTGCCAGCAGCTTAGAGGCAGGGAGCTCCTACGAGCAGTACTTC
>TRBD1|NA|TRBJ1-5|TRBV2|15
CASSGTGNSNQPQHF
TGTGCCAGCAGCGGGACAGGGAATAGCAATCAGCCCCAGCATTTT
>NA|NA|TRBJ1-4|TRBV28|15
CASSSAGSANEKLFF
TGTGCCAGCAGTTCCGCGGGTTCGGCTAATGAAAAACTGTTTTTT
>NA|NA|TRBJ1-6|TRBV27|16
CATYQPGASSRSPLHF
TGTGCCACCTATCAACCGGGGGCGTCTTCTCGATCACCCCTCCACTTT
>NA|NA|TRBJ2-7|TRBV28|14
CASRRQGGSYEQYF
TGTGCCAGCAGGCGACAGGGAGGAAGCTACGAGCAGTACTTC
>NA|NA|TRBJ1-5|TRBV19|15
CASKQAGTSNQPQHF
TGTGCCAGTAAGCAGGCAGGAACAAGCAATCAGCCCCAGCATTTT
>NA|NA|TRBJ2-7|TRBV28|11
CASWGNYEQYF
TGTGCCAGCTGGGGGAACTACGAGCAGTACTTC
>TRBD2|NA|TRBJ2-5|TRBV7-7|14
CASSPSGGQETQYF
TGTGCCAGCAGTCCTAGCGGGGGCCAAGAGACCCAGTACTTC